Given below is one T cell receptor beta chain in context. The antigen remains undetermined. The data stem from a study of beta chain features in type 1 diabetes. Of the isolated RNA, all was reverse transcribed, and so the sequenced material was expressed TCRB transcripts. Here immunoSEQ multiplex PCR was the method, and the copy in TCRdb shows in-frame clones only, minus some. Found here are about 240,000 clones, 25% to 30% of them singletons; the top ten hold 3.5% to 4%. CDR1 and CDR2 (germline): MNHNY, SVGAGI (reference sequence). V shed 8 bases, J shed 5 bases, and the junction held 5 bases outside the gene matches. The length of the CDR3 is 13 residues. Whole-study findings and limits: Shorter TCRB CDR3s, moderately but significantly so, were found in Type 1 diabetes patients in all four CD4+ subsets.

The chain uses TRBV6-6 and TRBJ1-4; 7 nucleotides match TRBD1. The receptor was derived from a man aged 25 to 40 in good health. Sequenced sample: central memory CD4+ T cells from blood. CDR3 amino acids: CASQPGGNEKLFF. The CDR3 DNA follows: TGTGCCAGCCAACCAGGGGGGAATGAAAAACTGTTTTTT.